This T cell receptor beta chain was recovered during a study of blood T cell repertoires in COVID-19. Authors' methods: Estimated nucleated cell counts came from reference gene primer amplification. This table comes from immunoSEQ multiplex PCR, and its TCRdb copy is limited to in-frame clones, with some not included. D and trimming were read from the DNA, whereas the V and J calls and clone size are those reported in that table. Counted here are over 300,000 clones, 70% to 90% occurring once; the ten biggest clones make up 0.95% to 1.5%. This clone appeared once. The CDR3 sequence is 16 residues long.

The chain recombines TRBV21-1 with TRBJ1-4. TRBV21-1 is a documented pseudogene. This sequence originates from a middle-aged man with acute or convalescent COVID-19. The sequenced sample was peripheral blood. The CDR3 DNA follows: TGTGCCAAACCCGGGAGGGGAGGGCAGGCCGATGAAGAACTGTTTTTT. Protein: CAKPGRGGQADEELFF.